The present entry profiles one T cell receptor beta chain with its context. This record comes from a study of blood T cell repertoires in COVID-19. V was shortened by 1 base and J by 8 bases, with 12 bases between the two germline ends. The length of the CDR3 is 14 residues. The germline gives CDR1 SGHAT, CDR2 FQNNGV. Assay: immunoSEQ multiplex PCR; the TCRdb copy retains only in-frame clones and omits some. The sample consists of some 300,000 clones, nearly 90% of them appearing once. The sequencing input was PBMCs or T cells enriched from blood (not recorded which). The TCR comes from a woman between 18 and 29 years old with acute COVID-19. This chain links TRBV11-2 with TRBJ1-3; possible D gene TRBD1, 6 bases. The chain's CDR3 is CASSLGHSGDTIYF. The DNA of the CDR3 is TGTGCCAGCAGCTTAGGGCACTCAGGGGACACCATATATTTT.